Listed here are 25 T cell receptor beta chains from one sample, sequenced in a study of cytomegalovirus exposure and HLA in healthy donors. PCR used 60 Vbeta primers and 13 Jbeta primers. Clones were sequenced by immunoSEQ multiplex PCR, and TCRdb holds only the in-frame ones, with some missing. Here the sample spans about 160,000 clones, 70% to 90% being singletons. The material sequenced was PBMCs. The origin of the receptors is a woman aged 18-30 years in good health and CMV-seronegative.

This clone was counted a single time. The gene calls are TRBV4-3 and TRBJ1-5; perhaps TRBD1 as D (5 bases). Germline V gene data show CDR1 as LGHNA and CDR2 as YSLEER. Trimming pared 1 base from V and 7 bases from J, leaving 14 bases between. The CDR3 totals 15 residues. The CDR3 reads CASSQGWGPLQPQHF. DNA for the CDR3: TGCGCCAGCAGCCAAGGATGGGGCCCCCTCCAGCCCCAGCATTTT.

V usage is TRBV19 and J usage is TRBJ2-5; maybe TRBD2 (6 bases). V lost 5 bases to trimming and J lost 4 bases, with 8 bases between them. In germline, CDR1 is LNHDA, CDR2 SQIVND (reference sequence). The CDR3 contains 12 residues. CDR3 nucleotides: TGTGCCAGTAGTGACGGGGGAGAGACCCAGTACTTC. Translating gives CASSDGGETQYF. The whole variable domain, filled in from reference TRBV19 and TRBJ2-5, reads DGGITQSPKYLFRKEGQNVTLSCEQNLNHDAMYWYRQDPGQGLRLIYYSQIVNDFQKGDIAEGYSVSREKKESFPLTVTSAQKNPTAFYLCASSDGGETQYFGPGTRLLVL.

This clone was counted between two and nine times. One end of the junction fails to match germline, which may point to a read error. The V gene is TRBV7-7, the J gene TRBJ2-5; 8 bases align to TRBD1. The V gene's germline CDR1 is SSHAT and CDR2 FNYEAQ (reference sequence). The CDR3 runs to 13 residues. The CDR3 nucleotides are TGTGCTAGCAGCCGCGGACAGGGAGAGACCCAGTACTTC. It yields the protein CASSRGQGETQYF.

This clone was picked up a small number of times. This chain connects TRBV2 to TRBJ1-1; the D gene is possibly TRBD1 (6 bases). Per germline, CDR1 SNHLY and CDR2 FYNNEI. Trimming shortened V by 4 bases and J by 3 bases, and 9 bases separated the two germline ends. CDR3 length: 13 amino acids. The CDR3 bases are TGTGCCAGCAGTGGATGGGGGCACACTGAAGCTTTCTTT. Translating gives CASSGWGHTEAFF.

This clone was seen only once. The chain carries TRBV27 and TRBJ2-3; 10 nucleotides line up with TRBD2. Trimming took 5 bases from V and 6 from J; bases not matched to a gene: 8. The CDR3 contains 15 residues. Germline V lookup: CDR1 MNHEY, CDR2 SMNVEV (reference sequence). The CDR3 nucleotides are TGTGCCAGCAGTAGGGGACTAGCGTTAGGGGATACGCAGTATTTT. This encodes CASSRGLALGDTQYF.

This sequence joins TRBV27 and TRBJ2-1, with 9 bases matching TRBD1. J lost 8 bases, V lost 3 bases, and 8 bases had no gene match. The CDR3 is 15 residues long. Germline V CDR1 and CDR2: MNHEY, SMNVEV (reference sequence). The chain's CDR3 is CASSFVTGGVHEQFF. CDR3 coding DNA: TGTGCCAGCAGTTTTGTGACAGGGGGTGTTCATGAGCAGTTCTTC.

The chain carries TRBV7-9 and TRBJ1-2; D is perhaps TRBD1 (5 bases). Germline CDR1 reads SEHNR; CDR2 reads FQNEAQ (reference sequence). The CDR3 runs 13 residues. The V gene lost 3 bases and the J gene lost 4 bases, with 9 bases spanning the gap. The CDR3 reads CASSLGEGYGYTF. CDR3 coding DNA: TGTGCCAGCAGCTTGGGGGAGGGCTATGGCTACACCTTC.

V is TRBV28 and J is TRBJ1-5, with a weak D call TRBD1 (5 bases). V shed 8 bases and J shed 2 bases, with 13 bases lying between them. The CDR3 spans 14 residues. Germline loops: CDR1 MDHEN, CDR2 SYDVKM. CDR3 protein: CASVRGGGNQPQHF. The CDR3 DNA reads as TGTGCCAGCGTAAGGGGAGGAGGCAATCAGCCCCAGCATTTT.

The rearrangement joins TRBV5-1 to TRBJ1-5, with a weak D call TRBD1 (6 bases). This CDR3 has 15 amino acids. The V and J ends lost 5 bases and 2 bases respectively, with 14 bases between them. Germline values: CDR1 SGHRS, CDR2 YFSETQ. CDR3 in DNA: TGCGCCAGCAGTCCGCGACAGGCAGGCAATCAGCCCCAGCATTTT. Translating gives CASSPRQAGNQPQHF.

The rearrangement uses TRBV30 and TRBJ2-3; 7 nucleotides line up with TRBD1. CDR3 length equals 15 residues. The V gene's germline CDR1 is GTSNPN and CDR2 SVGIG (reference sequence). V lost 2 bases, J lost 6 bases, and 11 bases stayed unmatched. CDR3 sequence reads: CAWSYRDSPGDTQYF. DNA of the CDR3: TGTGCCTGGAGTTACCGGGACAGCCCCGGGGATACGCAGTATTTT.

The rearrangement links TRBV6-6 to TRBJ1-1; tentative D call: TRBD1 (5 bases). CDR3 length: 14 amino acids. Trimming pared 2 bases from V and 4 bases from J, leaving 11 bases between. Looked up from germline, CDR1 is MNHNY and CDR2 is SVGAGI (reference sequence). The DNA of the CDR3 is TGTGCCAGCAGTTACCAAGTCCAGGGCACTGAAGCTTTCTTT. Its protein is CASSYQVQGTEAFF.

The genes are TRBV28 and TRBJ2-7, with TRBD1 matching 7 bases. The CDR3 length is 14 residues. Germline values: CDR1 MDHEN, CDR2 SYDVKM. Losses at the gene ends were 6 bases for V and 3 bases for J; bases not matched to a gene: 8. The CDR3 DNA follows: TGTGCCAGCAGAGGGGGCGCGGCGGGCTACGAGCAGTACTTC. Protein: CASRGGAAGYEQYF.

There are a few counts of this clone. One end of the junction does not line up with germline, which may come from a read error. The chain recombines TRBV7-7 with TRBJ2-7; 7 bases match TRBD1. Germline V gene lookup returns CDR1 SSHAT and CDR2 FNYEAQ (reference sequence). This CDR3 has 17 amino acids. CDR3 in amino acids: CASSLVGRGTSSYEQYF. The CDR3 DNA sequence: TGTGCTAGCAGCTTAGTGGGCAGGGGGACGAGCTCCTACGAGCAGTACTTC.

The chain recombines TRBV6-1 with TRBJ1-1; TRBD1 aligns across 9 bases. This CDR3 contains 16 residues. From germline, CDR1 is MNHNS and CDR2 SASEGT. The ends lost 3 bases at V and 7 bases at J; junction bases unmatched: 12. CDR3 protein: CASSELQQGAGGEAFF. The DNA for the CDR3 is TGTGCCAGCAGTGAGCTCCAACAGGGGGCAGGGGGTGAAGCTTTCTTT.

The chain is built from TRBV2 and TRBJ2-3; weak D call: TRBD2 (5 bases). The CDR3 has 15 amino acids. Germline CDR1 is SNHLY and CDR2 is FYNNEI. Trimming shortened V by 5 bases and J by 1 base, and 13 bases separated the two germline ends. DNA of the CDR3: TGTGCCAGCAGTTTGACGGGGTTGGGCACAGATACGCAGTATTTT. It codes for CASSLTGLGTDTQYF.

The chain uses TRBV28 and TRBJ1-1; D perhaps matches TRBD1 (5 bases). This CDR3 is built from 16 residues. The germline CDR1 and CDR2 sequences are MDHEN and SYDVKM. V was shortened by 3 bases and J by 0 bases, with 14 bases between the two germline ends. CDR3 region: CASSLARQSMNTEAFF. CDR3 nucleotides: TGTGCCAGCAGTTTGGCCCGACAGTCGATGAACACTGAAGCTTTCTTT. The full variable domain, in which reference TRBV28 and TRBJ1-1 provide the parts outside the CDR3, is DVKVTQSSRYLVKRTGEKVFLECVQDMDHENMFWYRQDPGLGLRLIYFSYDVKMKEKGDIPEGYSVSREKKERFSLILESASTNQTSMYLCASSLARQSMNTEAFFGQGTRLTVV.

The J gene is TRBJ1-1, the V gene TRBV30; tentative D call: TRBD1 (6 bases). Deletions cut 3 bases from V and 2 bases from J, with 13 bases between. This CDR3 region has 14 residues. Germline loops: CDR1 GTSNPN, CDR2 SVGIG (reference sequence). CDR3 DNA: TGTGCCTGGAGCCAAGGACAGCTAAACACTGAAGCTTTCTTT. This translates into CAWSQGQLNTEAFF.

The V and J genes are TRBV11-2 and TRBJ2-3; unclear D gene. CDR1 is SGHAT, CDR2 FQNNGV, per germline. CDR3 length: 15 residues. The V end lost 2 bases, the J end lost 1 base, and 10 bases lay between the germline ends. The CDR3: CASSLITVRTDTQYF. The CDR3 DNA reads TGTGCCAGCAGCTTAATAACGGTTCGCACAGATACGCAGTATTTT.

The chain employs TRBV28 and TRBJ2-4; a possible D gene is TRBD1 (5 bases). Trimming took 4 bases from V and 6 from J, leaving 16 bases between them. The germline V gene encodes CDR1 MDHEN and CDR2 SYDVKM. This CDR3 comprises 15 residues. CDR3 amino acids: CASSSLLGRGNIQYF. The CDR3 DNA follows: TGTGCCAGCAGTTCTCTGCTGGGGCGCGGAAACATTCAGTACTTC.

The table lists this clone with a few counts. J is TRBJ2-5 and V is TRBV6-6; TRBD2 matches at 13 bases. The CDR3 covers 15 residues. The J segment lost 10 bases and the V segment lost 4 bases, leaving 9 bases of the junction unmatched. Germline CDR1 is MNHNY and CDR2 is SVGAGI (reference sequence). For the CDR3, the DNA is TGTGCCAGCAGTTCCGGGACTAGCGGGACGCGGGACCAGTACTTC. Translated, it gives CASSSGTSGTRDQYF.

The chain is built from TRBV5-1 and TRBJ2-3, with 7 bases lining up with TRBD2. Germline V gene data show CDR1 as SGHRS and CDR2 as YFSETQ. The CDR3 extends over 15 amino acids. The V segment lost 7 bases and the J segment 0 bases; nucleotides outside the gene matches: 8. This CDR3 is CASSTASGSTDTQYF. CDR3 DNA: TGCGCCAGCTCCACCGCTAGCGGCAGCACAGATACGCAGTATTTT.

The J gene is TRBJ2-1, the V gene TRBV4-1; 7 bases agree with TRBD2. Germline values: CDR1 MGHRA, CDR2 YSYEKL. The CDR3 is made up of 15 amino acids. The J segment lost 10 bases and the V segment lost 5 bases, leaving 14 bases of the junction unmatched. The CDR3, as DNA: TGCGCCAGCAGCTTCGGGGACGGGGGGTCGTGGGAGCAGTTCTTC. Translation gives CASSFGDGGSWEQFF.

CDR3 coding DNA: TGTGCCAGCAGCTTATTAGAGTCTCGGTACGAGCAGTACTTC. This gives the protein CASSLLESRYEQYF. The chain employs TRBV7-9 and TRBJ2-7; D remains ambiguous. This CDR3 is built from 14 residues. V was shortened by 2 bases and J by 4 bases, with 12 bases between the two germline ends. Looked up from germline, CDR1 is SEHNR and CDR2 is FQNEAQ (reference sequence). Full variable domain (remainder filled in from reference TRBV7-9 and TRBJ2-7): DTGVSQNPRHKITKRGQNVTFRCDPISEHNRLYWYRQTLGQGPEFLTYFQNEAQLEKSRLLSDRFSAERPKGSFSTLEIQRTEQGDSAMYLCASSLLESRYEQYFGPGTRLTVT.

The V gene is TRBV4-1, the J gene TRBJ1-4; D may be TRBD1 (6 bases). Germline CDR1 is MGHRA and CDR2 is YSYEKL. Trimming shortened V by 2 bases and J by 4 bases, and 11 bases separated the two germline ends. There are 15 residues in the CDR3. CDR3 loop: CASSQMTGRNEKLFF. The CDR3 DNA reads as TGCGCCAGCAGCCAAATGACAGGCCGTAATGAAAAACTGTTTTTT.

The gene calls are TRBV15 and TRBJ1-2; 7 bases match TRBD1. V dropped 5 bases and J dropped 4; count of bases not matched to a gene: 7. Germline lookup yields CDR1 LNHNV and CDR2 YYDKDF (reference sequence). CDR3 length: 14 amino acids. CDR3 region: CATSGDSLGYGYTF. The CDR3 DNA follows: TGTGCCACCAGCGGGGACAGCTTGGGCTATGGCTACACCTTC.